This TCR beta chain emerged from a study of blood T cell repertoires in COVID-19. TCRdb's copy holds only in-frame clones and misses some; the assay was immunoSEQ multiplex PCR. The sample lists around 84,000 clones; about 90% were seen once. The source of this sequence is a man aged 45-60 years with active COVID-19. What was sequenced was peripheral blood.

The CDR3 DNA is TGTGCCAGCAGCTTGGAGACTAGCGGGACATACACCGGGGAGCTGTTTTTT. Amino acids: CASSLETSGTYTGELFF. The gene calls are TRBV7-6 and TRBJ2-2; 11 bases line up with TRBD2. The ends lost 3 bases at V and 3 bases at J; junction bases unmatched: 6. The germline V gene encodes CDR1 SGHVS and CDR2 FNYEAQ. The CDR3 covers 17 residues. The complete variable domain, with remaining parts taken from reference TRBV7-6 and TRBJ2-2, reads GAGVSQSPRYKVTKRGQDVALRCDPISGHVSLYWYRQALGQGPEFLTYFNYEAQQDKSGLPNDRFSAERPEGSISTLTIQRTEQRDSAMYRCASSLETSGTYTGELFFGEGSRLTVL.